This paragraph reports one TCR beta chain. Antigen: not known. The data are from a study of blood T cells in healthy people across ages. Peripheral blood, about 9.3 milliliters per donor, was collected. Regarding the study as a whole: Donors of long life had a larger count of naive CD4+ cells and greater diversity than aged donors.

Sample-barcoded 5' priming and a J-beta primer mix drove a second PCR of roughly 6 to 12 cycles. Sequencing of every sample gave 2.5 million or more CDR3-containing paired-end reads. TCRdb used MiXCR to reprocess the 5' RACE reads, holding one entry per CDR3 protein. The sample lists around 1.5 million distinct CDR3 sequences, about 40% occurring once. The sequencing input was blood. The TCR originated in a woman aged 18-35 years in good health.

The CDR3 bases are TGTGCCAGCAGCTTTGAGGTGGAGGCTCATTACAATGAGCAGTTCTTC. This gives the protein CASSFEVEAHYNEQFF. The chain combines TRBV12-1 with TRBJ2-1. TRBV12-1 is a documented pseudogene. CDR3 length equals 16 residues.